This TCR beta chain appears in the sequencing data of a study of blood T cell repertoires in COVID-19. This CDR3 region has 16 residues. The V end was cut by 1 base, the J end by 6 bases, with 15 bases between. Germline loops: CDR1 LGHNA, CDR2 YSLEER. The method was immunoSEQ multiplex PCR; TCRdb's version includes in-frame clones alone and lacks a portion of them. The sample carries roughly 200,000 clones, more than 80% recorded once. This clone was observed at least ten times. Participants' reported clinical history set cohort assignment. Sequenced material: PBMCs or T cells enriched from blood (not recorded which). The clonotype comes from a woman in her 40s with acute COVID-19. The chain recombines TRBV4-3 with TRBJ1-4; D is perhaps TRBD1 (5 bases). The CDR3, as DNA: TGCGCCAGCAGCCAAGTATCGGGGGTGGACTATGAAAAACTGTTTTTT. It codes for CASSQVSGVDYEKLFF.